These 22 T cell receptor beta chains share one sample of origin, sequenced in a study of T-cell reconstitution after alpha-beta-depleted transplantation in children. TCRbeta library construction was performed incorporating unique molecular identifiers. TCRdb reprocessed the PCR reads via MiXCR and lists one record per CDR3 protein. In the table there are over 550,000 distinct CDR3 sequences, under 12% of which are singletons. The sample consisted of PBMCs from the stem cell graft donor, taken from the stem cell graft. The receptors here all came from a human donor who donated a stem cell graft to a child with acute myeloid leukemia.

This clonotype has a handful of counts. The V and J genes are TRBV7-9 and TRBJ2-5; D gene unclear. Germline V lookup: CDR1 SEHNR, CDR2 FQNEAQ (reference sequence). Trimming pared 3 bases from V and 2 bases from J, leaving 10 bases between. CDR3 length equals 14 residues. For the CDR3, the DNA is TGTGCCAGCAGCTTCTACAGTGCACAAGAGACCCAGTACTTC. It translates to CASSFYSAQETQYF.

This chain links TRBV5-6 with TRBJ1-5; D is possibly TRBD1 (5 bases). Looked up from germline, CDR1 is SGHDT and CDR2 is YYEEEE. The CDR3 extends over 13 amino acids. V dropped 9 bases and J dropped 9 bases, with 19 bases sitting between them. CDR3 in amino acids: CAMSLGERGPQHF. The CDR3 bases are TGTGCCATGAGCTTGGGGGAGAGGGGGCCCCAGCATTTT. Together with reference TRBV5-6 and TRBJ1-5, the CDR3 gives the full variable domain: DAGVTQSPTHLIKTRGQQVTLRCSPKSGHDTVSWYQQALGQGPQFIFQYYEEEERQRGNFPDRFSGHQFPNYSSELNVNALLLGDSALYLCAMSLGERGPQHFGDGTRLSIL.

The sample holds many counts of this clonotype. CDR3 sequence: CSVEDQLGHEQFF. CDR3 sequence (DNA): TGCAGCGTTGAAGATCAATTGGGACACGAGCAGTTCTTC. The chain uses TRBV29-1 and TRBJ2-1; D perhaps matches TRBD1 (6 bases). Germline V CDR1 and CDR2: SQVTM, ANQGSEA. V gave up 0 bases and J gave up 10 bases, with 13 bases separating them. This CDR3 has 13 residues.

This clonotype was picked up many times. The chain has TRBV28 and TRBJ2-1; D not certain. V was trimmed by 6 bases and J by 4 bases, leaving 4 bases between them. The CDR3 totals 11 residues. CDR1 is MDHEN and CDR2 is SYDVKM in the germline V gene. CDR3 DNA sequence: TGTGCCAGCAGAAGTTACAATGAGCAGTTCTTC. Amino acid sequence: CASRSYNEQFF.

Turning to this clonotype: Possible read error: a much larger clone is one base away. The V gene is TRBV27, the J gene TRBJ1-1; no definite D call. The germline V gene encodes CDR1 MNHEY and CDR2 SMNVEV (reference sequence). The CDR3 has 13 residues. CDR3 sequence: CASSLSRNPEAFF. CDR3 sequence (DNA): TGTGCCAGCAGTTTAAGCAGGAACCCTGAAGCTTTCTTT.

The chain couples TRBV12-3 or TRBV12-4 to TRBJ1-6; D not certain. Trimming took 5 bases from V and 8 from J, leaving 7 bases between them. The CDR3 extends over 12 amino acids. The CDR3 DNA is TGTGCCAGCAGTCGGACGGATTCACCCCTCCACTTT. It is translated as CASSRTDSPLHF.

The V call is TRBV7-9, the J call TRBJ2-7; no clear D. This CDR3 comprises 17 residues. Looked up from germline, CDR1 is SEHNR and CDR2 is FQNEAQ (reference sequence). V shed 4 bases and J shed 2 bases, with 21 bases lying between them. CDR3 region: CASSSLILDDDPYEQYF. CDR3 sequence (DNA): TGTGCCAGCAGCTCCCTTATCCTCGACGACGACCCCTACGAGCAGTACTTC.

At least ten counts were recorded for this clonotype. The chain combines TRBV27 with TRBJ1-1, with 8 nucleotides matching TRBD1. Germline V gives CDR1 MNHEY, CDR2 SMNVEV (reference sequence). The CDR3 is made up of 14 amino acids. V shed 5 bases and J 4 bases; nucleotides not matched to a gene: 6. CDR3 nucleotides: TGTGCCAGCAGTCCTGACAGGGGAGGCACTGAAGCTTTCTTT. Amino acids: CASSPDRGGTEAFF.

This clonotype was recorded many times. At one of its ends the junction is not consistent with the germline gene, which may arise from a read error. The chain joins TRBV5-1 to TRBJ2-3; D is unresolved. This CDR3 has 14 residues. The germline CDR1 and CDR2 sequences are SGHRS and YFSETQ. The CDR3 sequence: CASSLGQSTDTQYF. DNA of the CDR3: TGTGCCAGCAGTTTAGGTCAGAGCACAGATACGCAGTATTTT.

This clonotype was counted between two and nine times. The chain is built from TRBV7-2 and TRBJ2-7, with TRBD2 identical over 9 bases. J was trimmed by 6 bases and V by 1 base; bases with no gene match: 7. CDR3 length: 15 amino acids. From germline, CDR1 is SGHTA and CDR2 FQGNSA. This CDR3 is CASSLESLAGTEQYF. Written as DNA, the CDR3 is TGTGCCAGCAGCTTAGAGTCCCTAGCGGGAACCGAGCAGTACTTC.

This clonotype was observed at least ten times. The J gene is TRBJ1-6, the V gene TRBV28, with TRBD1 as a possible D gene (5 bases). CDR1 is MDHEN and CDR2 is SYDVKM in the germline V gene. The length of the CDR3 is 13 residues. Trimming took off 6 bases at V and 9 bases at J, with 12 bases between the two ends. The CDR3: CASSSGKGSPLHF. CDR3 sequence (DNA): TGTGCCAGCAGCTCAGGGAAGGGTTCACCCCTCCACTTT.

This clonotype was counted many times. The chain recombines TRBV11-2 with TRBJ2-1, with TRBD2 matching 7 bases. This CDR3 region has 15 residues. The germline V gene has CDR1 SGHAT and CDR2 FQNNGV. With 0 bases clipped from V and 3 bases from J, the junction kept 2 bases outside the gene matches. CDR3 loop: CASSLEGLRYNEQFF. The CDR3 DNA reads TGTGCCAGCAGCTTAGAGGGACTACGCTACAATGAGCAGTTCTTC.

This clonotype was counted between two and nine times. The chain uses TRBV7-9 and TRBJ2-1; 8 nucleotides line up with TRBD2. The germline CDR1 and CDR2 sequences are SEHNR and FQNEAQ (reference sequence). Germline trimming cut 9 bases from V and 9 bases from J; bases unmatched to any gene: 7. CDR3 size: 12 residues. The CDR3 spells CASGREDPEQFF. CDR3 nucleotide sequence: TGTGCCAGTGGGCGGGAGGACCCTGAGCAGTTCTTC.

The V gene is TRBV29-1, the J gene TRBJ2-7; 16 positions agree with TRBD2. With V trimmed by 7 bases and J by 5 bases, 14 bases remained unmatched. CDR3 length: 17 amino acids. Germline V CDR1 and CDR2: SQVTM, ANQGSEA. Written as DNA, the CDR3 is TGCAGCGCTACCGGGACTAGCGGGAGGGCCATTCTCCACGAGCAGTACTTC. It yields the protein CSATGTSGRAILHEQYF.

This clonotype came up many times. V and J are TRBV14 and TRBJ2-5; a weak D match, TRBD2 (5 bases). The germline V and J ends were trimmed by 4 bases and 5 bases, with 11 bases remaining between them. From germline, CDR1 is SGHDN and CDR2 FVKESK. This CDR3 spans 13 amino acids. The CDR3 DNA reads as TGTGCCAGCAGCCGTCCGGGATCTGAGACCCAGTACTTC. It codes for CASSRPGSETQYF.

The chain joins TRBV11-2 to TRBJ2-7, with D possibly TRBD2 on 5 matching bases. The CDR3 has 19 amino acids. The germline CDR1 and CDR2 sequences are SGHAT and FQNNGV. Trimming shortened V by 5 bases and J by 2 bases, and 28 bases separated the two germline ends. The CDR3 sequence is CASSPSRELLRTTPYEQYF. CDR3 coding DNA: TGTGCCAGCAGCCCGTCGAGGGAGCTCCTCCGAACGACACCCTACGAGCAGTACTTC.

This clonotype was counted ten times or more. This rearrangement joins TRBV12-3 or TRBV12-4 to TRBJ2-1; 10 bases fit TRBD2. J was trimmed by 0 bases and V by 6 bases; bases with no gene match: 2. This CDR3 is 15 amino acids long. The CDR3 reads CASRKREGSYNEQFF. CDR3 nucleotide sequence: TGTGCCAGCAGAAAGCGGGAGGGCTCCTACAATGAGCAGTTCTTC.

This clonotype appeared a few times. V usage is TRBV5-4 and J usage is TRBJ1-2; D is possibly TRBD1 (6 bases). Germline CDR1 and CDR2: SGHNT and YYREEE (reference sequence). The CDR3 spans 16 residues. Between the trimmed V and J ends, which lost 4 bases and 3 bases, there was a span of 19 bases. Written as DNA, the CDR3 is TGTGCCAGCAGCGGCTATGGGGGCCACGGGGACTATGGCTACACCTTC. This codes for CASSGYGGHGDYGYTF.

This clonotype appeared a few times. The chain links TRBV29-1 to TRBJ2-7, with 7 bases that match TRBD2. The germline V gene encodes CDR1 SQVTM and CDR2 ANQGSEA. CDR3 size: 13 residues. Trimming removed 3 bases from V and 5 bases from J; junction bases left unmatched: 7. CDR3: CSVERLAVHEQYF. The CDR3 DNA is TGCAGCGTTGAGAGACTAGCAGTCCACGAGCAGTACTTC.

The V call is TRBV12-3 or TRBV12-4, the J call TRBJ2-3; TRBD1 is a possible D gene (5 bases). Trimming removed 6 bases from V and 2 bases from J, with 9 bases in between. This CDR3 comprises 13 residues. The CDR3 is CASSRQTTDTQYF. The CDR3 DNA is TGTGCCAGCAGCCGACAGACCACAGATACGCAGTATTTT.

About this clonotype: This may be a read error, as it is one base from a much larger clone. CDR3 bases: TGCGCCAGCAGCGGGAGACACGATCAGTACTTC. It translates to CASSGRHDQYF. This sequence joins TRBV5-1 and TRBJ2-7, with a tentative D call TRBD2 (5 bases). This CDR3 is built from 11 residues. CDR1 and CDR2 from the germline V gene are SGHRS and YFSETQ.

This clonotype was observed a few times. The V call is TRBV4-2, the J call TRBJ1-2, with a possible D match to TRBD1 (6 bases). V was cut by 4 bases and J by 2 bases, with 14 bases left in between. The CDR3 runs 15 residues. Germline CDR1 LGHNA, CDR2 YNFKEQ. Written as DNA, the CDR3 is TGTGCCAGCAGCCTCCCCCAGGGGCAGAACTATGGCTACACCTTC. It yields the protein CASSLPQGQNYGYTF.